This entry describes one TCR beta chain. Its antigen remains unknown. Repertoires were generated with immunoSEQ multiplex PCR, while TCRdb's copy carries only in-frame clones and drops some. Of 30,000 to 35,000 clones in the sample, just under 80% were seen once. The data are from a study of chemoradiotherapy in HPV16-positive cancers. Regarding the study as a whole: HPV-responsive T-cell expansion during chemoradiotherapy was linked to improved recurrence-free survival in HPV16-positive patients.

The CDR3 sequence is 16 residues long. Germline-derived CDR1 and CDR2 are SGHRS and YFSETQ. Trimming left V 4 bases short and J 6 bases short, with 21 bases between. This clonotype was obtained from a human donor with HPV-associated anogenital cancer. The gene calls are TRBV5-1 and TRBJ2-3, with TRBD1 as a possible D gene (7 bases). This sample comprised blood, obtained from a patient who underwent chemoradiotherapy. The chain's CDR3 is CASSPGRGVSGDTQYF. The DNA for the CDR3 is TGCGCCAGCAGCCCCGGCAGGGGGGTAAGTGGGGATACGCAGTATTTT.